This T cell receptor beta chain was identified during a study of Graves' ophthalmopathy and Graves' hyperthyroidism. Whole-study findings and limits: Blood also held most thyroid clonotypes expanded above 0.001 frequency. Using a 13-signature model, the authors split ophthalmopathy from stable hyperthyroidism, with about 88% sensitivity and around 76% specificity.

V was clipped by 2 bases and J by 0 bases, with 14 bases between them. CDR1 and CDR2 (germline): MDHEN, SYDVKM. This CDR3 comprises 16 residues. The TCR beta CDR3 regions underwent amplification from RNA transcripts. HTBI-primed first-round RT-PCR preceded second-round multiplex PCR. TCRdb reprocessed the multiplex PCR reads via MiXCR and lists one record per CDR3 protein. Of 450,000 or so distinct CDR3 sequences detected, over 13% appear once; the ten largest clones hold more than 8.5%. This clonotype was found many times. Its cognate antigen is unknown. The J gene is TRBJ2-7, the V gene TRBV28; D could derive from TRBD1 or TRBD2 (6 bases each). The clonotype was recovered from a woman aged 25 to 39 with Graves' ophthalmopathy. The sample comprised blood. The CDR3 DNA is TGTGCCAGCAGTTTAGGGGGCAGGGACTTCTCCTACGAGCAGTACTTC. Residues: CASSLGGRDFSYEQYF.